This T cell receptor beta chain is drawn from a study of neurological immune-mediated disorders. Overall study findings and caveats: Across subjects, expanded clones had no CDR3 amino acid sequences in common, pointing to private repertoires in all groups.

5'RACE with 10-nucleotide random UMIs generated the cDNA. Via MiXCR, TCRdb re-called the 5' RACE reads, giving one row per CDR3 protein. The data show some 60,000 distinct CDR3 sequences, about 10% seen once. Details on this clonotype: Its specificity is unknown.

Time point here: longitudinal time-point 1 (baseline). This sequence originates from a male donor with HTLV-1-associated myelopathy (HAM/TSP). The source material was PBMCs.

The CDR3 sequence: CASTSSRTLEGQTQHF. Written as DNA, the CDR3 is TGTGCCAGCACTTCATCCAGGACGCTTGAGGGGCAGACCCAGCATTTT. The rearrangement uses TRBV6-2 or TRBV6-3 and TRBJ1-5; a possible D gene is TRBD1 (5 bases). CDR1 MNHEY and CDR2 SVGEGT come from the germline V gene. Deletions cut 7 bases from V and 11 bases from J, with 27 bases between. The CDR3 sequence is 16 residues long.